The 17 T cell receptor beta chains presented below share a single source sample, sequenced in a study of shared clonotypes between healthy human individuals. Assay used: immunoSEQ multiplex PCR; TCRdb lists only in-frame clones, some missing. Of 400,000 to 600,000 clones listed, roughly 85% are singletons. Sequencing was carried out using PBMCs. The receptors were sampled from a woman between 40 and 50 years old in good health. Some clones in this sample may be carry-over from other donors' samples.

The CDR3 bases are TGCGCCAGCAGCCAAGCTTTAGTCACTGAAGGGGCAGGGTATGGCTACACCTTC. It translates to CASSQALVTEGAGYGYTF. The chain uses TRBV4-3 and TRBJ1-2, with a tentative D call TRBD1 (5 bases). Trimming shortened V by 1 base and J by 5 bases, and 23 bases separated the two germline ends. Germline values: CDR1 LGHNA, CDR2 YSLEER. The CDR3 sequence is 18 residues long.

V is TRBV27 and J is TRBJ2-2; a weak D match, TRBD1 (6 bases). Trimming removed 3 bases at V and 8 bases at J, with 19 bases between. Germline values: CDR1 MNHEY, CDR2 SMNVEV (reference sequence). The CDR3 contains 16 residues. CDR3 protein: CASSFGDSNQGGELFF. CDR3 bases: TGTGCCAGCAGTTTTGGGGATTCTAATCAGGGGGGGGAGCTGTTTTTT.

This CDR3 reads CASSDFGGAGELFF. DNA of the CDR3: TGTGCCAGCAGTGACTTCGGGGGTGCCGGGGAGCTGTTTTTT. The chain uses TRBV6-4 and TRBJ2-2; D may be TRBD2 (6 bases). V gave up 1 base and J gave up 6 bases, with 9 bases separating them. The CDR3 sequence is 14 residues long. In germline, CDR1 is MRHNA, CDR2 SNTAGT.

This rearrangement joins TRBV7-8 to TRBJ2-7; D is possibly TRBD2 (5 bases). The ends were cut back, 5 bases at V and 2 bases at J, with 7 bases in the middle. Germline CDR1 reads SGHVS; CDR2 reads FQNEAQ. The CDR3 spans 12 residues. For the CDR3, the DNA is TGTGCCAGCAGCCCGCGGGCCTACGAGCAGTACTTC. It encodes CASSPRAYEQYF. The variable domain in full, completed from reference TRBV7-8 and TRBJ2-7, reads GAGVSQSPRYKVAKRGQDVALRCDPISGHVSLFWYQQALGQGPEFLTYFQNEAQLDKSGLPSDRFFAERPEGSVSTLKIQRTQQEDSAVYLCASSPRAYEQYFGPGTRLTVT.

The genes are TRBV4-2 and TRBJ1-2, with D unclear. The V gene lost 0 bases and the J gene lost 6 bases, with 14 bases spanning the gap. The CDR3 is 15 amino acids. Germline-derived CDR1 and CDR2 are LGHNA and YNFKEQ. CDR3 sequence: CASSQDHEDWNGYTF. The CDR3 DNA follows: TGTGCCAGCAGCCAAGATCACGAAGACTGGAATGGCTACACCTTC.

The chain employs TRBV11-2 and TRBJ2-1, with a tentative D call TRBD2 (5 bases). The CDR3 has 16 residues. Trimming removed 5 bases from V and 6 bases from J, with 20 bases in between. Germline loops: CDR1 SGHAT, CDR2 FQNNGV. CDR3 protein: CASSTYKAERSNEQFF. CDR3 DNA sequence: TGTGCCAGCAGCACCTACAAAGCGGAACGATCCAATGAGCAGTTCTTC.

Points on this clone: The sample holds other DNA sequences that translate to the same CDR3. The J gene is TRBJ2-7, the V gene TRBV7-9; tentative D call: TRBD2 (7 bases). Germline-derived CDR1 and CDR2 are SEHNR and FQNEAQ (reference sequence). The CDR3 spans 14 residues. Trimming removed 3 bases at V and 4 bases at J, with 13 bases between. The CDR3 DNA reads as TGTGCCAGCAGCTTCGGCGGGGGCTCTTACGAGCAGTACTTC. It specifies CASSFGGGSYEQYF.

Points on this clone: Compared with germline, one end of the junction differs, possibly owing to a read error. The V call is TRBV4-3, the J call TRBJ1-5; D remains unclear. Germline assignment: CDR1 LGHNA and CDR2 YSLEER. The CDR3 length is 17 residues. CDR3 DNA sequence: TGCGCCAGCAGCCAAGGTGGGCAGCTATATAGCAATCAGCCCCAGCACTTT. Its protein product is CASSQGGQLYSNQPQHF.

J is TRBJ2-7 and V is TRBV28, with D unclear. The length of the CDR3 is 11 residues. V lost 3 bases and J lost 12, with 12 bases in between. Germline V CDR1 and CDR2: MDHEN, SYDVKM. CDR3 residues: CASSLKEHRYF. CDR3 DNA sequence: TGTGCCAGCAGTTTGAAAGAGCATCGGTACTTC.

The rearrangement uses TRBV2 and TRBJ2-5; 9 nucleotides line up with TRBD2. J gave up 2 bases and V 4 bases, and 8 bases lay outside the gene matches. The germline V gene has CDR1 SNHLY and CDR2 FYNNEI. The CDR3 extends over 16 amino acids. The CDR3, as DNA: TGTGCCAGCAGTGGGGCGGAGCGGGAGGTTCAAGAGACCCAGTACTTC. It encodes CASSGAEREVQETQYF.

This clone was picked up one time. The chain links TRBV28 to TRBJ1-3; 7 bases fit TRBD1. The CDR3 runs to 18 residues. With V trimmed by 5 bases and J by 0 bases, 13 bases remained unmatched. Germline V gene lookup returns CDR1 MDHEN and CDR2 SYDVKM. CDR3 nucleotides: TGTGCCAGCAGTCTTAGAAGGGACAGCTTATTCTCTGGAAACACCATATATTTT. Amino acids: CASSLRRDSLFSGNTIYF.

In its sample, this clone was seen many times. Other nucleotide sequences from this sample produce the same CDR3. J is TRBJ1-3 and V is TRBV6-5, with unresolved D. The length of the CDR3 is 15 residues. Per the germline V gene, CDR1 is MNHEY and CDR2 is SVGAGI. V lost 2 bases and J lost 0, with 8 bases in between. The CDR3 DNA follows: TGTGCCAGCAGTTACCGGTGGAGCTCTGGAAACACCATATATTTT. It encodes CASSYRWSSGNTIYF.

This sequence joins TRBV7-6 and TRBJ2-5, with 7 bases identical to TRBD1. The germline V gene has CDR1 SGHVS and CDR2 FNYEAQ. The CDR3 length is 13 residues. The ends lost 0 bases at V and 6 bases at J; junction bases unmatched: 1. CDR3 coding DNA: TGTGCCAGCAGCTTAGCGGACAGGCAGACCCAGTACTTC. It specifies CASSLADRQTQYF.

V gene TRBV18 combines with J gene TRBJ2-1, with a possible D match to TRBD2 (6 bases). This CDR3 spans 14 amino acids. With 2 bases removed from V and 9 bases from J, the gap between germline ends came to 14 bases. Germline V gene sequence: CDR1 KGHSH, CDR2 LQKENI. The CDR3 loop is CASSPSTSLAEQFF. Here the CDR3 DNA reads TGTGCCAGCTCACCAAGTACTAGCCTGGCTGAGCAGTTCTTC.

This chain links TRBV21-1 with TRBJ1-5. TRBV21-1 is a listed pseudogene. CDR3 size: 15 residues. The CDR3 here is CASSWVRGGHQPQHF. The DNA of the CDR3 is TGTGCCAGCAGCTGGGTTCGGGGAGGCCATCAGCCCCAGCATTTT.

The chain combines TRBV7-9 with TRBJ1-2, with 10 positions matching TRBD1. V shed 4 bases and J 1 base; nucleotides not matched to a gene: 6. There are 16 residues in the CDR3. CDR1 and CDR2 from the germline V gene are SEHNR and FQNEAQ (reference sequence). CDR3 sequence reads: CASSSDRGRGNYGYTF. The CDR3 nucleotides are TGTGCCAGCAGCTCCGACAGGGGGCGCGGTAACTATGGCTACACCTTC.

V and J are TRBV30 and TRBJ2-2, with no clear D. V was clipped by 3 bases and J by 7 bases, with 12 bases between them. Germline V gene lookup returns CDR1 GTSNPN and CDR2 SVGIG (reference sequence). This CDR3 has 13 amino acids. CDR3 in amino acids: CAWRRGPDGELFF. As DNA, the CDR3 is TGTGCCTGGAGACGTGGTCCGGACGGGGAGCTGTTTTTT.